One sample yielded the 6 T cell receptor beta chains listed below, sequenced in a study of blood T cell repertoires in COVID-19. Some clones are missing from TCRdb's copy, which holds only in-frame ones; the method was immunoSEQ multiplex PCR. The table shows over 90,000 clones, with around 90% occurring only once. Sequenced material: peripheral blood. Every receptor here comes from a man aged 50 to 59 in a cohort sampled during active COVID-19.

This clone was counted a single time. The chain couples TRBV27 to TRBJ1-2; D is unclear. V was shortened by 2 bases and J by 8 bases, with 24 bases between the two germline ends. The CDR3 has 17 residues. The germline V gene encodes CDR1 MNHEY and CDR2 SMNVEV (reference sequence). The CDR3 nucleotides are TGTGCCAGCAGTTTAGGCGGCAATTACCTCCCGCACGGGGGCTACACCTTC. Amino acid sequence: CASSLGGNYLPHGGYTF.

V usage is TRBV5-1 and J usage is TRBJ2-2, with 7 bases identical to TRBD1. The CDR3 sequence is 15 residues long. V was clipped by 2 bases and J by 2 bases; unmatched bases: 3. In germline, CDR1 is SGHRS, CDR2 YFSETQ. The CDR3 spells CASSFDRDNTGELFF. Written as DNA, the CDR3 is TGCGCCAGCAGCTTTGACAGGGACAACACCGGGGAGCTGTTTTTT.

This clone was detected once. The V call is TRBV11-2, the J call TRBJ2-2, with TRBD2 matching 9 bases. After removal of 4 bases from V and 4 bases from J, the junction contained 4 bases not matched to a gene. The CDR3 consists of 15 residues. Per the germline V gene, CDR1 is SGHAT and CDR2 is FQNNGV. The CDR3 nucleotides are TGTGCCAGCAGCTATGGACTAGCGAGCACCGGGGAGCTGTTTTTT. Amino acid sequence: CASSYGLASTGELFF.

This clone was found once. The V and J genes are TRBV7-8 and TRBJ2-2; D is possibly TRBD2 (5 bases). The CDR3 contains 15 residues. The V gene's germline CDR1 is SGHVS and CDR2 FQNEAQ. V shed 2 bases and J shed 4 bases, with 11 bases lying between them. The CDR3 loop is CASSLRVGVTGELFF. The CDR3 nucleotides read TGTGCCAGCAGCTTACGCGTCGGGGTCACCGGGGAGCTGTTTTTT.

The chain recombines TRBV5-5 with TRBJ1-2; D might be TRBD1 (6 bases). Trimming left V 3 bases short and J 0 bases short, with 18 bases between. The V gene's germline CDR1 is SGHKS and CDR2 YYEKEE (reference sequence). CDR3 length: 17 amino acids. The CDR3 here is CASSSETGLVANYGYTF. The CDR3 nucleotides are TGTGCCAGCAGCTCCGAGACAGGACTTGTAGCTAACTATGGCTACACCTTC. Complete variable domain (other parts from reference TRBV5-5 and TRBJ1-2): DAGVTQSPTHLIKTRGQQVTLRCSPISGHKSVSWYQQVLGQGPQFIFQYYEKEERGRGNFPDRFSARQFPNYSSELNVNALLLGDSALYLCASSSETGLVANYGYTFGSGTRLTVV.

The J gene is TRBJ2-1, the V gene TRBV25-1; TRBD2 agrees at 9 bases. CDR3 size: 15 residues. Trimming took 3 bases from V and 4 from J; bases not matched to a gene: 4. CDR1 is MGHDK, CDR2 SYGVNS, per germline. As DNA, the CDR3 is TGTGCCAGCAGTGATGCCAGCGGGGGGTACAATGAGCAGTTCTTC. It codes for CASSDASGGYNEQFF.